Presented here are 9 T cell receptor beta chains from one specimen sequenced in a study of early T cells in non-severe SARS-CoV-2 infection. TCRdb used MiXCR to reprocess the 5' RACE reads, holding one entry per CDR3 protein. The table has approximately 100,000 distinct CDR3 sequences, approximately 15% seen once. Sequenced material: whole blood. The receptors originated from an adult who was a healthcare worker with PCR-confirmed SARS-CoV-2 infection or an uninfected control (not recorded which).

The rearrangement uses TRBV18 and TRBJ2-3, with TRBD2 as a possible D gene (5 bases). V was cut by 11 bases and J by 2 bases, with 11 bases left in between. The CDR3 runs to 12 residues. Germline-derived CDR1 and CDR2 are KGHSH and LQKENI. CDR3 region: CAGSGDTDTQYF. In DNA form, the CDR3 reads TGTGCCGGGAGTGGAGACACAGATACGCAGTATTTT.

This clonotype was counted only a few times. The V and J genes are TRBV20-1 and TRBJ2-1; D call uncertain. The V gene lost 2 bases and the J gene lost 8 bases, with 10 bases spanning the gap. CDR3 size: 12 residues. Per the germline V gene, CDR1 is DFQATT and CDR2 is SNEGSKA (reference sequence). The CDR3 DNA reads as TGCAGTGCTAGAATCGTAGGGCATGAGCAGTTCTTC. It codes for CSARIVGHEQFF.

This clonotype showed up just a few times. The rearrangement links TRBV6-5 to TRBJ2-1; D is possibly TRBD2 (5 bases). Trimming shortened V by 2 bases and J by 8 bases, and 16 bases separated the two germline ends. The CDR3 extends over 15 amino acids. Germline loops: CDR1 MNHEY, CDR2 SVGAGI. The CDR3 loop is CASSYPTDSLHEQFF. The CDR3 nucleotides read TGTGCCAGCAGTTACCCAACGGACTCCCTACATGAGCAGTTCTTC.

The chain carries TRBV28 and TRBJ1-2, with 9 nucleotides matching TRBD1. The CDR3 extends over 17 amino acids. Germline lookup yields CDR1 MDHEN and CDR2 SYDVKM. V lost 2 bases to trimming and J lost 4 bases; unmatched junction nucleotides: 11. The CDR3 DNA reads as TGTGCCAGCAGTTTAAGTCTGGGACAGGGTCTTATCTATGGCTACACCTTC. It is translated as CASSLSLGQGLIYGYTF.

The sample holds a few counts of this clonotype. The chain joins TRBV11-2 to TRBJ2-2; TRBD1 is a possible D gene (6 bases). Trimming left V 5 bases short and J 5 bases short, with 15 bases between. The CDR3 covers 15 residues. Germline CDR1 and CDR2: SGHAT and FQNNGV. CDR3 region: CASSHQGSRTGELFF. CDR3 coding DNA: TGTGCCAGCAGCCACCAGGGGTCGCGGACCGGGGAGCTGTTTTTT.

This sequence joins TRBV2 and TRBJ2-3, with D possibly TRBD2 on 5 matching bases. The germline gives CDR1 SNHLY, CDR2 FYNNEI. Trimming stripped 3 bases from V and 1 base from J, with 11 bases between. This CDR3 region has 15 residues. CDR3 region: CASSELTTGTDTQYF. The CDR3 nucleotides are TGTGCCAGCAGTGAGTTGACTACCGGCACAGATACGCAGTATTTT.

DNA of the CDR3: TGTGCCAGCAGCCTAGCCGGGACAAAACCCTACGAGCAGTACTTC. Translated, it gives CASSLAGTKPYEQYF. The genes are TRBV13 and TRBJ2-7; possible D gene TRBD1, 6 bases. Germline V gene data show CDR1 as PRHDT and CDR2 as FYEKMQ (reference sequence). Trimming removed 5 bases from V and 2 bases from J, with 16 bases in between. The CDR3 is made up of 15 amino acids.

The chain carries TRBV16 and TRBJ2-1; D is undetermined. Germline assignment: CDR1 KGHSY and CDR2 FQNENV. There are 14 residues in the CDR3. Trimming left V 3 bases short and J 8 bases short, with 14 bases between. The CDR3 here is CASSQWRDHDEQFF. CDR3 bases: TGTGCCAGCAGCCAGTGGCGCGACCACGATGAGCAGTTCTTC.

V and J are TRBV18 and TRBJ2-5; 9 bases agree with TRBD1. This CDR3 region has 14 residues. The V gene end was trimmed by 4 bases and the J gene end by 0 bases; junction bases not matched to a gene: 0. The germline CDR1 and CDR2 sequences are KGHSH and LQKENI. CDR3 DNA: TGTGCCAGCTCACGACAGGGGGACCAAGAGACCCAGTACTTC. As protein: CASSRQGDQETQYF.